Listed below are T cell receptor beta chains from one sample, sequenced in a study of CXCR3-negative and CXCR3-positive naive CD8 T cells. TCRdb re-called the 5' RACE reads; one entry per CDR3 protein, DNA not given. The sample's table shows some 150,000 distinct CDR3 sequences. Specimen: naive CXCR3+ CD8+ T cells from blood. These receptors came from a human donor in good health. Some clones in this sample may be carry-over from other donors' samples. The CDR3 runs from the conserved cysteine through the conserved F or W.

j_gene,v_gene,len,CDR3aa
TRBJ2-7,TRBV7-3,23,CASSLTEIWTSGPRMISSYEQYF
TRBJ1-1,TRBV4-2,16,CASSQDLGHPRAEAFF
TRBJ2-1,TRBV4-3,15,CAGSQDDQGWSEQFF
TRBJ1-1,TRBV27,16,CASSDRAPHMNTEAFF
TRBJ1-1,TRBV13,12,CASVALWEEAFF
TRBJ2-1,TRBV20-1,14,CSAPTRSSYNEQFF
TRBJ2-7,TRBV21-1,20,CASPKLGLAGGPVSSNEQYF
TRBJ1-1,TRBV29-1,12,CSVEEENTEAFF
TRBJ1-3,TRBV29-1,13,CSADPVAGNTIYF
TRBJ1-1,TRBV5-4,13,CASSGLGDTEAFF
TRBJ2-4,TRBV7-9,13,CASSPRMVDIQYF
TRBJ1-3,TRBV29-1,12,CSVRGAGNTIYF
TRBJ2-7,TRBV29-1,15,CSVVEEDHTIYEQYF
TRBJ2-7,TRBV20-1,14,CSASPDASSYEQYF
TRBJ2-6,TRBV7-9,14,CASMAASGANVLTF
TRBJ2-7,TRBV11-2,13,CASSFLDSYEQYF
TRBJ2-7,TRBV6-5,15,CASSLSGTSGLEQYF
TRBJ2-2,TRBV3-1,13,CASSLDPTGELFF
TRBJ2-5,TRBV18,17,CASSLYGLAGDQETQYF
TRBJ2-3,TRBV3-1,14,CASSQVASTDTQYF
TRBJ2-2,TRBV6-4,14,CASSAQGGTGELFF
TRBJ2-1,TRBV7-9,15,CASSFMGTAYNEQFF
TRBJ2-7,TRBV5-1,13,CASSSQYSDEQYF
TRBJ2-1,TRBV7-3,12,CASSSGLSEQFF
TRBJ1-2,TRBV9,16,CASSVGETGAYYGYTF
TRBJ1-1,TRBV28,11,CASSVDRDAFF
TRBJ2-2,TRBV11-3,13,CASSLTETGELFF
TRBJ2-1,TRBV7-9,14,CASGTSGINNEQFF
TRBJ2-5,TRBV7-2,14,CASSLDAFQETQYF
TRBJ2-1,TRBV20-1,16,CSARGLGLFSYNEQFF
TRBJ2-3,TRBV7-9,12,CASSSNTDTQYF
TRBJ2-1,TRBV28,15,CASSLTSGKVGEQFF
TRBJ2-2,TRBV7-9,16,CASSLTWTGGTGELFF
TRBJ2-2,TRBV4-3,16,CASSHTPGQGAGELFF
TRBJ2-1,TRBV9,16,CASSVEGGGRYNEQFF
TRBJ2-3,TRBV23-1,19,CASSQSLAGMLTSTDTQYF
TRBJ2-1,TRBV4-1,13,CASSQENGNEQFF
TRBJ2-7,TRBV7-9,13,CASSRTTPDEQYF
TRBJ2-3,TRBV29-1,12,CSAGFRGDTQYF
TRBJ2-2,TRBV11-2,15,CASSPGLAGTGELFF
TRBJ2-1,TRBV4-2,14,CASSQSRTYNEQFF
TRBJ2-7,TRBV12-3/TRBV12-4,14,CASSPGDILYEQYF